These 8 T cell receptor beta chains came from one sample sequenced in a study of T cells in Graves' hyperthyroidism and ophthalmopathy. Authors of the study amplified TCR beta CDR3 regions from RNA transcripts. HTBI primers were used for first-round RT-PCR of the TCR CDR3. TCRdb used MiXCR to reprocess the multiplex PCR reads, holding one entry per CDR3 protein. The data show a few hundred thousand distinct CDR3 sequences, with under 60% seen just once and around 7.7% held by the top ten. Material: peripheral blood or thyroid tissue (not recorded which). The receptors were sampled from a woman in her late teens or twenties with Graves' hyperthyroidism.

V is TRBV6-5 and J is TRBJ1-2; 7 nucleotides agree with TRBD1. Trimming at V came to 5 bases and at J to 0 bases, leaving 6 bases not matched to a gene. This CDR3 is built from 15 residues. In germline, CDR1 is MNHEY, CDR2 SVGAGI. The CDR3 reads CASSDNRGPNYGYTF. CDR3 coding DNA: TGTGCCAGCAGTGATAACAGGGGTCCTAACTATGGCTACACCTTC.

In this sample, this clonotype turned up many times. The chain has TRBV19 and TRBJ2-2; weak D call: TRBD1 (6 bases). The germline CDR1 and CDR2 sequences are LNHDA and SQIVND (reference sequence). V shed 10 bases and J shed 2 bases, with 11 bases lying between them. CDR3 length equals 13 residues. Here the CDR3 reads CATRDTNTGELFF. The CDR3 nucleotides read TGTGCCACCAGGGACACTAACACCGGGGAGCTGTTTTTT.

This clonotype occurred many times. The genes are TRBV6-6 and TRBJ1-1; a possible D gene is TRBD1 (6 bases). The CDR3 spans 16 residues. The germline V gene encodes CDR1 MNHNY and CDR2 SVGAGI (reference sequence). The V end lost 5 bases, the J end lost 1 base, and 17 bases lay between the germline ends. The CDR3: CASSPGRQATNTEAFF. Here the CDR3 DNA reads TGTGCCAGCAGTCCAGGGAGACAGGCGACGAACACTGAAGCTTTCTTT.

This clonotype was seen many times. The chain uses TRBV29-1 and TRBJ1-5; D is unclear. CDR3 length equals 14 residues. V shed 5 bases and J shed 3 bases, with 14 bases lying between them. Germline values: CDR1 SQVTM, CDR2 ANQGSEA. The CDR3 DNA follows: TGCAGCGTTTCCGGGATAGGAGCCAATCAGCCCCAGCATTTT. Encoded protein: CSVSGIGANQPQHF.

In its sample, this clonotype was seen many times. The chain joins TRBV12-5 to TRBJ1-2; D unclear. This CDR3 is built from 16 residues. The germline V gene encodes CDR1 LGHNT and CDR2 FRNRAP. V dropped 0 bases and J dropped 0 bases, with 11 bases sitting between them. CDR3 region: CASGLVQGGTNYGYTF. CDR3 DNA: TGTGCTAGTGGTTTGGTACAAGGCGGGACTAACTATGGCTACACCTTC.

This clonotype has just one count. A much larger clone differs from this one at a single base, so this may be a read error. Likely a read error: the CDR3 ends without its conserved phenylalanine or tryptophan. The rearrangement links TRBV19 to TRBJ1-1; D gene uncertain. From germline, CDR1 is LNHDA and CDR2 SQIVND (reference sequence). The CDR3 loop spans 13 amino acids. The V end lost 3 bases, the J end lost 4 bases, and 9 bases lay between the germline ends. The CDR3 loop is CASSMYAATEAFL. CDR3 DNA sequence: TGTGCCAGTAGTATGTACGCAGCCACTGAAGCTTTCCTT.

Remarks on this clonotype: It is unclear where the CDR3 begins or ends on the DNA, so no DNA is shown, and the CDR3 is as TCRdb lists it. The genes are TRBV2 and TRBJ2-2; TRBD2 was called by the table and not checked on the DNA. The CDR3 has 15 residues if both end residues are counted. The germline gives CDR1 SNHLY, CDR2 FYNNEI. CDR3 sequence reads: CASSELVLVGGELFF.

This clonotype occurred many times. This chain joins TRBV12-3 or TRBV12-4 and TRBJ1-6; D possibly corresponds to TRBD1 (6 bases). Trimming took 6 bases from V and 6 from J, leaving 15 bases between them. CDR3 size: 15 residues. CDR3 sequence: CASSPATGVNSPLHF. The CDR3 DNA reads TGTGCCAGCAGCCCAGCGACAGGCGTTAATTCACCCCTCCACTTT.